This TCR beta chain stems from a study of early T cells in non-severe SARS-CoV-2 infection. On the study more broadly: The sequenced material was bulk RNA from unsorted whole blood, and its chains were unpaired.

This clonotype came up many times. What it binds is unknown. Study conclusions and caveats: VDJdb-based annotation leaned toward anti-spike CD8 responses and missed private and CD4 specificities.

Germline loops: CDR1 SGHTA, CDR2 FQGNSA. The CDR3 loop spans 14 amino acids. Trimming cost V 4 bases and J 5 bases, with 14 bases left between them. As part of library construction, unique molecular identifiers were attached to individual cDNA molecules. TCRdb re-derived calls from the 5' RACE reads in MiXCR, one entry per CDR3 protein. Of tens of thousands of distinct CDR3 sequences in the sample, 6% to 8.5% are singletons; the top ten hold 24%. J is TRBJ2-5 and V is TRBV7-2; D gene ambiguous. Here the sequenced sample was whole blood, taken at baseline. This receptor was taken from an adult who was a healthcare worker with PCR-confirmed SARS-CoV-2 infection or an uninfected control (not recorded which). CDR3 DNA: TGTGCCAGCAGCTCGGGCCCCTTGAGGGAGACCCAGTACTTC. The encoded protein is CASSSGPLRETQYF.